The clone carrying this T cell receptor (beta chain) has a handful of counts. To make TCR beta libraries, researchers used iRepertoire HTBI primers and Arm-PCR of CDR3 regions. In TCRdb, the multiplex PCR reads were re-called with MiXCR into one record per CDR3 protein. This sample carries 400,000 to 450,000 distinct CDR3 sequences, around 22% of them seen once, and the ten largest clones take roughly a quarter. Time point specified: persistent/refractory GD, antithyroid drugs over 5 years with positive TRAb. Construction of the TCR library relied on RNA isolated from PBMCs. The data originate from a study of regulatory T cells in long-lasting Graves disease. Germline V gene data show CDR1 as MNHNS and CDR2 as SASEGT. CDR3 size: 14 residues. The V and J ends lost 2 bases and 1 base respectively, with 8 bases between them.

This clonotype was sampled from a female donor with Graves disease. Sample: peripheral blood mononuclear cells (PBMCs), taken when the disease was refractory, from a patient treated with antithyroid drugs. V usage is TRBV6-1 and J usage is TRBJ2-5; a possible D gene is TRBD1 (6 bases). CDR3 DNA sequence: TGTGCCAGCAGTGAATCAGGGGCCCAAGAGACCCAGTACTTC. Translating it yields CASSESGAQETQYF.